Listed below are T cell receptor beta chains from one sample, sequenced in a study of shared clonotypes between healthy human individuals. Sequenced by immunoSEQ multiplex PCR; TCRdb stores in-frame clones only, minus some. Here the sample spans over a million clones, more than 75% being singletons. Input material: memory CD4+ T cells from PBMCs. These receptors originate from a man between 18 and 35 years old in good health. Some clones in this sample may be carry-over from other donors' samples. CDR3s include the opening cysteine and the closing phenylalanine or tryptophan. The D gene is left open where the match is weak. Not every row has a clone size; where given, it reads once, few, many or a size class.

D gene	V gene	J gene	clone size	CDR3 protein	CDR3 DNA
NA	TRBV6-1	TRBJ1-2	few	CASSATGITNYGYTF	TGTGCCAGCAGTGCGACAGGAATAACTAACTATGGCTACACCTTC
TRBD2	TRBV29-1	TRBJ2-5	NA	CSVSRGREGETQYF	TGCAGCGTTTCCAGAGGGAGGGAGGGAGAGACCCAGTACTTC
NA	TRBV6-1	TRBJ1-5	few	CASTTGPSNQPQHF	TGTGCCAGCACGACAGGACCCAGCAATCAGCCCCAGCATTTT
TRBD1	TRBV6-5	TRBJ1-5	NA	CASSWTGNDQPQHF	TGTGCCAGCAGCTGGACAGGGAATGATCAGCCCCAGCATTTT
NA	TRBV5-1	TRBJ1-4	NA	CASSPATNEKLVF	TGCGCCAGCAGCCCTGCGACTAATGAAAAACTGGTTTTT
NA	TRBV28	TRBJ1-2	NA	CASSFRPGGGYTF	TGTGCCAGCAGTTTTAGGCCAGGAGGAGGCTACACCTTC
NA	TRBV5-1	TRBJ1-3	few	CASSPQLVATGNTIYF	TGCGCCAGCAGCCCACAGCTAGTAGCGACTGGAAACACCATATATTTT
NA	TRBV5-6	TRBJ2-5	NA	CASSGVTQTQYF	TGTGCCAGCAGTGGGGTTACTCAGACCCAGTACTTC
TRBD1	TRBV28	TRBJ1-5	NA	CASSIRDRVYSNQPQHF	TGTGCCAGCAGTATACGGGACAGGGTATATAGCAATCAGCCCCAGCATTTT
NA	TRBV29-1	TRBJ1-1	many	CSVAGAGAEAFF	TGCAGCGTTGCGGGCGCAGGGGCTGAAGCTTTCTTT
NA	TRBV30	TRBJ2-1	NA	CAWRKGWEQFF	TGTGCCTGGAGGAAGGGGTGGGAGCAGTTCTTC
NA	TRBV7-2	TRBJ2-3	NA	CASSFRLDTQYF	TGTGCCAGCAGCTTTAGGTTAGATACGCAGTATTTT
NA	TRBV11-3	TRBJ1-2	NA	CASNLGRVNYGYTF	TGTGCCAGCAACTTAGGCAGGGTAAACTATGGCTACACCTTC
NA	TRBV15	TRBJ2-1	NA	CATSRDRRGYNEQFF	TGTGCCACCAGCAGAGATCGGCGGGGCTACAATGAGCAGTTCTTC
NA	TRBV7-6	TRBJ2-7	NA	CASSRTENYEQYF	TGTGCCAGCAGTCGCACGGAGAACTACGAGCAGTACTTC
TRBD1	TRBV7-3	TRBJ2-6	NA	CASSVRDRGASGGANVLTF	TGTGCCAGCAGCGTCCGGGACAGGGGGGCCTCGGGCGGGGCCAACGTCCTGACTTTC